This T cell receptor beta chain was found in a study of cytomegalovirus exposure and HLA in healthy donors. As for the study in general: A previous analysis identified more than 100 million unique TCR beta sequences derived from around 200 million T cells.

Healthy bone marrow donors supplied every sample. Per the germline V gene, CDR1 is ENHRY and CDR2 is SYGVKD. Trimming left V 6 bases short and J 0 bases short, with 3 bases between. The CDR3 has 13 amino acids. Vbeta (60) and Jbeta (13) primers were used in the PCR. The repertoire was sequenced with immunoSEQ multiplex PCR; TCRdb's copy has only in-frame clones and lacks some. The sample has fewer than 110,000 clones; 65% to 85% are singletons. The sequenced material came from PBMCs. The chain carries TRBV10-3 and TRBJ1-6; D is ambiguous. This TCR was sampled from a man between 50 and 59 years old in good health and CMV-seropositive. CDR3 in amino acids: CAIRSSYNSPLHF. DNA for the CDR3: TGTGCCATCAGGAGCTCCTATAATTCACCCCTCCACTTT.